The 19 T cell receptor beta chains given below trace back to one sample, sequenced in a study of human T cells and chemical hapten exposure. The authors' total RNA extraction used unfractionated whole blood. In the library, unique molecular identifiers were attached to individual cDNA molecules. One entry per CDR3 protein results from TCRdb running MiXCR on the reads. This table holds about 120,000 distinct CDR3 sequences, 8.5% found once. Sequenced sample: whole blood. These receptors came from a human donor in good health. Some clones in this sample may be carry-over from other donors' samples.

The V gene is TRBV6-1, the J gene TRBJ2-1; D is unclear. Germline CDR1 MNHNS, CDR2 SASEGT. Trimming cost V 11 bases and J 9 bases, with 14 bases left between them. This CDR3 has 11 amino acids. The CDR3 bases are TGTGCCGCGCAGACACTATTTGAGCAGTTCTTC. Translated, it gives CAAQTLFEQFF.

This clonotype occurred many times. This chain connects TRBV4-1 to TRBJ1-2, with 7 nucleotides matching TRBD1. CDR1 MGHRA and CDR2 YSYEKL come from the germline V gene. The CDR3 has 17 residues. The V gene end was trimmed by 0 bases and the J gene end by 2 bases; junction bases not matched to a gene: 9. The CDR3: CASSQDYEGARNYGYTF. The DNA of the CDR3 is TGCGCCAGCAGCCAAGATTACGAGGGGGCGAGAAACTATGGCTACACCTTC.

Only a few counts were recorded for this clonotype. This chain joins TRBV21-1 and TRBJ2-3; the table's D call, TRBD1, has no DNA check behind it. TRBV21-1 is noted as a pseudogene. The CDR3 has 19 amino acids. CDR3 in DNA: TGTGCCAGCAGTTCAGGGGGGTGGAGACGGGGGGGCCTTACAGATACGCAGTATTTT. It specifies CASSSGGWRRGGLTDTQYF.

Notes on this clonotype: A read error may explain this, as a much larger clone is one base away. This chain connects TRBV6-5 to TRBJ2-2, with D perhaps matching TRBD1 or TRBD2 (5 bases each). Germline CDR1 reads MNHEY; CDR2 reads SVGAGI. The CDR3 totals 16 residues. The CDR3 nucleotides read TGTGCCAGCAGTTACTCGAGCAGGGCGGACACCGGGGTGCTGTTTTTT. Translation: CASSYSSRADTGVLFF.

CDR3 coding DNA: TGTGCCAGCAGTTCAGATGGGACAGGCTCCTACGAGCAGTACTTC. This codes for CASSSDGTGSYEQYF. The rearrangement links TRBV6-2 or TRBV6-3 to TRBJ2-7; 8 nucleotides line up with TRBD1. The V segment lost 4 bases and the J segment 0 bases; nucleotides outside the gene matches: 5. This CDR3 is 15 amino acids long. Germline V gene sequence: CDR1 MNHEY, CDR2 SVGEGT.

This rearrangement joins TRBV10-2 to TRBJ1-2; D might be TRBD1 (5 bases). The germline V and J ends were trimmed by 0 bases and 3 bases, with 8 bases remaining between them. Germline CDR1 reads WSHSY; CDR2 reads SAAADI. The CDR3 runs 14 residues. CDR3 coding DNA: TGCGCCAGCAGTGAGTCGGAGGGGCACTATGGCTACACCTTC. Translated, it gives CASSESEGHYGYTF.

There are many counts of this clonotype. In DNA form, the CDR3 reads TGTGCCAGCAGCCAGCGCTATGGCTACACCTTC. Its protein is CASSQRYGYTF. The chain uses TRBV7-2 and TRBJ1-2; D gene uncertain. The CDR3 extends over 11 amino acids. Trimming took 5 bases from V and 4 from J, leaving 5 bases between them. Germline V gene lookup returns CDR1 SGHTA and CDR2 FQGNSA.

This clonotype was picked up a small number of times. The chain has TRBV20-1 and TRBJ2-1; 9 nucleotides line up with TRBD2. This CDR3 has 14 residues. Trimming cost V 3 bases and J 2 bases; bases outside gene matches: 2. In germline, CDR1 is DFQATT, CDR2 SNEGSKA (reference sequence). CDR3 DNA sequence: TGCAGTGCTAGTGAGCGGGGGGCCTACAATGAGCAGTTCTTC. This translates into CSASERGAYNEQFF.

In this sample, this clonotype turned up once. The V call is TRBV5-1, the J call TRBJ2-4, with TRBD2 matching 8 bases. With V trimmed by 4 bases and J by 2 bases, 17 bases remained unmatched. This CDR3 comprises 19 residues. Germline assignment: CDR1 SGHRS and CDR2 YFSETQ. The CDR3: CASSLLSRPRGDPKNIQYF. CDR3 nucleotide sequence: TGCGCCAGCAGCCTGTTAAGTAGGCCGCGGGGGGACCCCAAAAACATTCAGTACTTC.

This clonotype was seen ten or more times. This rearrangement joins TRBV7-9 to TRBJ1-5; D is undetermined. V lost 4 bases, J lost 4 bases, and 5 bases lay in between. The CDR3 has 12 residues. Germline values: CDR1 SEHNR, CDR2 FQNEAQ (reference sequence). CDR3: CASSSRNQPQHF. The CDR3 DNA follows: TGTGCCAGCAGCTCCCGGAATCAGCCCCAGCATTTT.

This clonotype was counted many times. CDR3 nucleotide sequence: TGTGCCAGCAGCCAACCCCTAGAAGGGAATCGAAAACTGTTTTTT. It codes for CASSQPLEGNRKLFF. V gene TRBV3-1 combines with J gene TRBJ1-4, with D uncertain. Trimming removed 2 bases at V and 10 bases at J, with 17 bases between. Germline V lookup: CDR1 LGHDT, CDR2 YNNKEL (reference sequence). CDR3 length equals 15 residues. Full variable domain (remainder filled in from reference TRBV3-1 and TRBJ1-4): DTAVSQTPKYLVTQMGNDKSIKCEQNLGHDTMYWYKQDSKKFLKIMFSYNNKELIINETVPNRFSPKSPDKAHLNLHINSLELGDSAVYFCASSQPLEGNRKLFFGSGTQLSVL.

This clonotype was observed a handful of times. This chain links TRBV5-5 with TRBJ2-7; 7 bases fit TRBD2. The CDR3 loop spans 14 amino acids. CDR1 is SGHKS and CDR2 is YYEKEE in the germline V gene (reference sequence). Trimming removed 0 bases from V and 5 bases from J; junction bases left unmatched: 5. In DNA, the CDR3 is TGTGCCAGCAGCTTGGTGCGGGAGCGGGACGAGCAGTACTTC. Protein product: CASSLVRERDEQYF. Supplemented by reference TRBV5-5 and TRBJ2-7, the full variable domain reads DAGVTQSPTHLIKTRGQQVTLRCSPISGHKSVSWYQQVLGQGPQFIFQYYEKEERGRGNFPDRFSARQFPNYSSELNVNALLLGDSALYLCASSLVRERDEQYFGPGTRLTVT.

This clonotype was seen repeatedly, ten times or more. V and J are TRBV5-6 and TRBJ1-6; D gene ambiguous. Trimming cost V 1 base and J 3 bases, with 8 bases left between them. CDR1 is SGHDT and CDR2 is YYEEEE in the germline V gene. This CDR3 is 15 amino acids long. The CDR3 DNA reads TGTGCCAGCAGCTTGAGGGCTAACTATAATTCACCCCTCCACTTT. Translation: CASSLRANYNSPLHF. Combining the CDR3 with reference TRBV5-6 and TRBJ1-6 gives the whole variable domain DAGVTQSPTHLIKTRGQQVTLRCSPKSGHDTVSWYQQALGQGPQFIFQYYEEEERQRGNFPDRFSGHQFPNYSSELNVNALLLGDSALYLCASSLRANYNSPLHFGNGTRLTVT.

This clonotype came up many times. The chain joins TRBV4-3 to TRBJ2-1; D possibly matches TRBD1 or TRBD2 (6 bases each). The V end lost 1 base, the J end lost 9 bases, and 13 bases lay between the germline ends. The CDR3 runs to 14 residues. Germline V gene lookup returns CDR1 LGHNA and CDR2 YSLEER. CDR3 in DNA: TGCGCCAGCAGCCAAGTAACGGGGGCGGGTGAGCAGTTCTTC. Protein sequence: CASSQVTGAGEQFF.

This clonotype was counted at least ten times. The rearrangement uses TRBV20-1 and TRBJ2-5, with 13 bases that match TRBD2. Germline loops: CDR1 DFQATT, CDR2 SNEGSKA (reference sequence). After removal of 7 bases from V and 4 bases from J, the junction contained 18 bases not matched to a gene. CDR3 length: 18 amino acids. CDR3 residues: CSVLKRTSGGGGGETQYF. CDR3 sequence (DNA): TGCAGTGTCCTCAAGAGAACTAGCGGGGGGGGTGGAGGAGAGACCCAGTACTTC.

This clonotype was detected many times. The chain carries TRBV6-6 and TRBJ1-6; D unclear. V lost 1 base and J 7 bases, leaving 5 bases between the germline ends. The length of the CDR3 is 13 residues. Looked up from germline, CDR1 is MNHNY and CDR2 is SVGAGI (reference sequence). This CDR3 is CASSYYGNSPLHF. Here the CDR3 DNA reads TGTGCCAGCAGTTACTACGGGAATTCACCCCTCCACTTT.

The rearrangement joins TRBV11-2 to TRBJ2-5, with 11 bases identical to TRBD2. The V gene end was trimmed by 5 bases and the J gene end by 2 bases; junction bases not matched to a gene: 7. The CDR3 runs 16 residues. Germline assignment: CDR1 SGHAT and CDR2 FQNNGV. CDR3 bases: TGTGCCAGCAGCCTCACGACTAGCGGGGCACAAGAGACCCAGTACTTC. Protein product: CASSLTTSGAQETQYF.

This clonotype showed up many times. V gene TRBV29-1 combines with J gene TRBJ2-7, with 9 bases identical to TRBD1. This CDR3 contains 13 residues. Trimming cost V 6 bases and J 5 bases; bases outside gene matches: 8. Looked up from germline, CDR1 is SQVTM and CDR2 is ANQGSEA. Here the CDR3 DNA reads TGCAGCGTCAGACCGGGACAGGGTCACGAGCAGTACTTC. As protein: CSVRPGQGHEQYF.

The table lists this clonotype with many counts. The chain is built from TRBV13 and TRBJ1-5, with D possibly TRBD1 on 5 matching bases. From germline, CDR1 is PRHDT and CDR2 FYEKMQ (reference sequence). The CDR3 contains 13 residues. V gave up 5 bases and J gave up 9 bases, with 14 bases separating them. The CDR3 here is CASSRRGGAPQHF. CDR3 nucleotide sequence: TGTGCCAGCAGCCGTAGGGGAGGCGCGCCCCAGCATTTT.